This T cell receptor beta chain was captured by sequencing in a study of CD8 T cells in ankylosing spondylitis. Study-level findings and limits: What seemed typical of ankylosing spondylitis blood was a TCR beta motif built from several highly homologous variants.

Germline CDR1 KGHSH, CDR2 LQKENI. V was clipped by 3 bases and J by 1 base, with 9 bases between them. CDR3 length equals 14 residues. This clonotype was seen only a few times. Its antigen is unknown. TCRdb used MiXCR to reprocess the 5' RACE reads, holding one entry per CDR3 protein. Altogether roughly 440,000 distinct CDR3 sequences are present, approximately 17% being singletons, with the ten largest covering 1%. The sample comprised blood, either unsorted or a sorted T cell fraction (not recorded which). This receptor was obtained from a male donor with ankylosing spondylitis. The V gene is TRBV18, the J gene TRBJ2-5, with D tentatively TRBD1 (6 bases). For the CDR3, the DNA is TGTGCCAGCTCACCTACAGGGATCCAAGAGACCCAGTACTTC. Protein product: CASSPTGIQETQYF. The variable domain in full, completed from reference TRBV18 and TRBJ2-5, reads NAGVMQNPRHLVRRRGQEARLRCSPMKGHSHVYWYRQLPEEGLKFMVYLQKENIIDESGMPKERFSAEFPKEGPSILRIQQVVRGDSAAYFCASSPTGIQETQYFGPGTRLLVL.